Below, 8 T cell receptor beta chains from the same sample are listed, as sequenced in a study of cytomegalovirus exposure and HLA in healthy donors. Generated by immunoSEQ multiplex PCR, the TCRdb table keeps only in-frame clones and is missing some. The sample contains 150,000 or so clones, more than 75% of which appear only once. The sequenced material came from PBMCs. The receptor set was obtained from a young man in good health and CMV-seropositive.

This chain connects TRBV9 to TRBJ2-3; 10 bases map to TRBD2. Losses at the gene ends were 0 bases for V and 3 bases for J; bases not matched to a gene: 1. The length of the CDR3 is 15 residues. The germline gives CDR1 SGDLS, CDR2 YYNGEE. This CDR3 is CASSVASGRTDTQYF. In nucleotides, the CDR3 is TGTGCCAGCAGCGTAGCTAGCGGGAGAACAGATACGCAGTATTTT.

This clone has more than one count but fewer than ten. The CDR3 region is CASSWEDQPQHF. Written as DNA, the CDR3 is TGTGCCAGCAGCTGGGAGGATCAGCCCCAGCATTTT. The rearrangement joins TRBV7-9 to TRBJ1-5; no definite D call. Germline V gives CDR1 SEHNR, CDR2 FQNEAQ (reference sequence). V was cut by 4 bases and J by 5 bases, with 6 bases left in between. CDR3 length: 12 amino acids.

The rearrangement links TRBV27 to TRBJ2-2, with D maybe TRBD1 (5 bases). CDR1 MNHEY and CDR2 SMNVEV come from the germline V gene (reference sequence). This CDR3 has 15 residues. The V end was cut by 5 bases, the J end by 5 bases, with 15 bases between. As DNA, the CDR3 is TGTGCCAGCAGTCTGACAGTGAGTGGAACCGGGGAGCTGTTTTTT. It codes for CASSLTVSGTGELFF.

This clone has more than one count but fewer than ten. The V gene is TRBV5-1, the J gene TRBJ1-2, with TRBD1 identical over 7 bases. V shed 4 bases, J shed 2 bases, and the junction held 5 bases outside the gene matches. The CDR3 spans 14 residues. Germline-derived CDR1 and CDR2 are SGHRS and YFSETQ. The CDR3 nucleotides are TGCGCCAGCAGCCCCACAGGGGAGAACTATGGCTACACCTTC. This sequence encodes CASSPTGENYGYTF. Full variable domain (remainder filled in from reference TRBV5-1 and TRBJ1-2): KAGVTQTPRYLIKTRGQQVTLSCSPISGHRSVSWYQQTPGQGLQFLFEYFSETQRNKGNFPGRFSGRQFSNSRSEMNVSTLELGDSALYLCASSPTGENYGYTFGSGTRLTVV.

The rearrangement links TRBV10-2 to TRBJ2-1, with 8 bases matching TRBD1. The CDR3 runs 14 residues. The V segment lost 7 bases and the J segment 9 bases; nucleotides outside the gene matches: 11. CDR1 is WSHSY, CDR2 SAAADI, per germline. The CDR3 protein is CASTWTGSSSEQFF. In DNA form, the CDR3 reads TGCGCCAGCACCTGGACAGGGAGTTCTAGTGAGCAGTTCTTC.

The V and J genes are TRBV7-9 and TRBJ1-2; TRBD1 is a possible D gene (5 bases). Trimming removed 2 bases from V and 7 bases from J, with 20 bases in between. Germline CDR1 SEHNR, CDR2 FQNEAQ (reference sequence). The CDR3 covers 16 residues. The CDR3 DNA reads TGTGCCAGCAGCTTACCTCTCCCGGGGGACTTCGTTGGCTACACCTTC. Protein sequence: CASSLPLPGDFVGYTF.

The chain uses TRBV27 and TRBJ2-1; the match to TRBD1 covers 10 bases. The CDR3 is 14 amino acids. The germline gives CDR1 MNHEY, CDR2 SMNVEV (reference sequence). The V and J ends lost 6 bases and 7 bases, in that order; junction bases with no gene match: 6. In DNA form, the CDR3 reads TGTGCCAGCAGCCCCGGGACAGGGGAAAATGAGCAGTTCTTC. Translating it yields CASSPGTGENEQFF.

V gene TRBV2 combines with J gene TRBJ2-7; tentative D call: TRBD2 (6 bases). There are 13 residues in the CDR3. CDR1 is SNHLY and CDR2 is FYNNEI in the germline V gene. V gave up 8 bases and J gave up 6 bases, with 17 bases separating them. CDR3 DNA: TGTGCCAGCCATGAGAGGGCCGGGGGCGAGCAGTACTTC. This sequence encodes CASHERAGGEQYF.